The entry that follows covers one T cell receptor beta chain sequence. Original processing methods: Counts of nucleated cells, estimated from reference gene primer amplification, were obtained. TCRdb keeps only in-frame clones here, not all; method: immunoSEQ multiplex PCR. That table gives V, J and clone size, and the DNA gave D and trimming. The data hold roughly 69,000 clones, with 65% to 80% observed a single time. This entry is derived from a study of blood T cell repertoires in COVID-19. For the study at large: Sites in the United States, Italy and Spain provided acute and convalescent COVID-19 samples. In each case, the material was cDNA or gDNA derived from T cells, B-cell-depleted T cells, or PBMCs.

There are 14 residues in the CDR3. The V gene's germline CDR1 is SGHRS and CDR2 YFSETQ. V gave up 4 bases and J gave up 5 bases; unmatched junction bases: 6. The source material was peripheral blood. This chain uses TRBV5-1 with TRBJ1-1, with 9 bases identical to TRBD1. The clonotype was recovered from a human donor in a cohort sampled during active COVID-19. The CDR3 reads CASSVDRGNTEAFF. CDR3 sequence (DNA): TGCGCCAGCAGCGTTGACAGGGGGAATACTGAAGCTTTCTTT.